This entry concerns a single T cell receptor (beta chain). Its antigen is as yet unknown. PCR primers comprised 60 Vbeta and 13 Jbeta primers. Some clones are missing from TCRdb's copy, which holds only in-frame ones; the method was immunoSEQ multiplex PCR. The table lists some 91,000 clones, around 73% of them singletons. The record originates from a study of cytomegalovirus exposure and HLA in healthy donors. Each of the donors was a healthy bone marrow donor. Germline values: CDR1 LNHDA, CDR2 SQIVND (reference sequence). The CDR3 is 19 amino acids. After removal of 3 bases from V and 0 bases from J, the junction contained 11 bases not matched to a gene. Whole-study findings and limits: An analysis done earlier found most TCR beta V segments productive about 90% or about 30% of the time. Investigators reported 150 to 200 TCR beta chains as tied to cytomegalovirus.

The chain employs TRBV19 and TRBJ2-6; 7 bases fit TRBD2. The sequencing sample was made of PBMCs. The clonotype was recovered from a middle-aged man in good health and CMV-seronegative. The chain's CDR3 is CASSIEQVGGYSGANVLTF. In DNA form, the CDR3 reads TGTGCCAGTAGTATTGAACAGGTGGGAGGGTACTCTGGGGCCAACGTCCTGACTTTC.